This T cell receptor (beta chain) emerged from a study of T-cell memory formation after mild COVID-19. Unmatched junction bases numbered 9, after V lost 2 bases and J lost 2 bases. The CDR3 sequence is 16 residues long. Germline values: CDR1 SGDLS, CDR2 YYNGEE. Only one count was recorded for this clonotype. Its antigen remains unknown. TCRdb re-derived calls from the 5' RACE reads in MiXCR, one entry per CDR3 protein. The sample lists about 340,000 distinct CDR3 sequences; around a sixth were seen once. Study-wide findings and caveats: Contracting CD4+ clones lay largely in CM and EM, with CD8+ ones residing in EMRA.

The TCR sequence derives from a man aged 18 to 30 who had mild COVID-19 (a few samples of this study predate the infection). Cell type and time point are not known. The material sequenced was PBMCs or a T cell subset sorted from them (not recorded which). This chain connects TRBV9 to TRBJ2-7; TRBD2 agrees at 8 bases. Here the CDR3 DNA reads TGTGCCAGCAGCGTTGAGGAACTAGCGGCCGCCTACGAGCAGTACTTC. Its translation: CASSVEELAAAYEQYF.